The 14 T cell receptor beta chains listed next were all sequenced from one sample in a study of CD8 T cells in ankylosing spondylitis (dated by TCRdb to 2016 to 2017). Receptor libraries were prepared by 5' RACE. Data came from an Illumina HiSeq 2500. The raw public data were reprocessed by TCRdb itself: fastp quality trimming at Q25, MiXCR clonotype calling, in-frame beta chains only. Rows matching on CDR3 protein sequence are summarized as one entry with the most common DNA and genes. In all, the sample holds some 220,000 distinct CDR3 sequences, and approximately 7.6% of those were seen once. More than 4.5% of the sample belongs to the ten largest clones. The specimen was blood, either unsorted or a sorted T cell fraction (not recorded which). The receptors derive from a female donor with ankylosing spondylitis or in good health (not recorded which).

This clonotype has a count of ten or more. The V call is TRBV6-1, the J call TRBJ2-7, with 7 nucleotides matching TRBD1. CDR3 length: 15 amino acids. Losses at the gene ends were 5 bases for V and 3 bases for J; bases not matched to a gene: 10. Germline V CDR1 and CDR2: MNHNS, SASEGT. CDR3 in amino acids: CASSLGQPDDYEQYF. The CDR3 bases are TGTGCCAGCAGTCTGGGACAGCCTGACGACTACGAGCAGTACTTC.

This clonotype was found many times. The chain is built from TRBV4-3 and TRBJ1-3; D gene uncertain. Germline assignment: CDR1 LGHNA and CDR2 YSLEER. Trimming took off 0 bases at V and 7 bases at J, with 7 bases between the two ends. CDR3 length: 13 amino acids. CDR3 amino acids: CASSQDMTNTIYF. CDR3 DNA: TGCGCCAGCAGCCAAGATATGACGAACACCATATATTTT.

In its sample, this clonotype was seen many times. Here the CDR3 DNA reads TGTGCCAGCAGCTTAAGCGGGAGGGCCGGAGATACGCAGTATTTT. Its translation is CASSLSGRAGDTQYF. This chain joins TRBV7-6 and TRBJ2-3; 10 bases match TRBD2. The CDR3 extends over 15 amino acids. CDR1 and CDR2 (germline): SGHVS, FNYEAQ. V was pared by 2 bases and J by 5 bases, with 4 bases of the junction left unmatched.

In this sample, this clonotype turned up many times. The rearrangement joins TRBV12-3 or TRBV12-4 to TRBJ2-7; 11 positions match TRBD1. The CDR3 has 14 amino acids. After removal of 4 bases from V and 2 bases from J, the junction contained 1 base not matched to a gene. CDR3 sequence reads: CASSWGQGAYEQYF. CDR3 coding DNA: TGTGCCAGCAGTTGGGGACAGGGGGCCTACGAGCAGTACTTC.

This clonotype was counted many times. This chain joins TRBV12-3 or TRBV12-4 and TRBJ2-4, with a weak D call TRBD2 (6 bases). CDR3 length equals 14 residues. Trimming took 6 bases from V and 7 from J, leaving 16 bases between them. CDR3 nucleotides: TGTGCCAGCAGCCCTGGGAGGCGGGTCAACATTCAGTACTTC. Encoded protein: CASSPGRRVNIQYF.

This clonotype was picked up many times. The chain recombines TRBV11-2 with TRBJ1-1; D is possibly TRBD1 (5 bases). From germline, CDR1 is SGHAT and CDR2 FQNNGV. CDR3 length equals 16 residues. V was shortened by 5 bases and J by 4 bases, with 20 bases between the two germline ends. The CDR3 loop reads CASSPSRGYGLTEAFF. Written as DNA, the CDR3 is TGTGCCAGCAGCCCCTCGAGGGGCTATGGGCTCACTGAAGCTTTCTTT. Full variable domain (outside the CDR3, taken from reference TRBV11-2 and TRBJ1-1): EAGVAQSPRYKIIEKRQSVAFWCNPISGHATLYWYQQILGQGPKLLIQFQNNGVVDDSQLPKDRFSAERLKGVDSTLKIQPAKLEDSAVYLCASSPSRGYGLTEAFFGQGTRLTVV.

This clonotype was recorded at least ten times. The chain combines TRBV29-1 with TRBJ2-5; the D is unclear. Trimming shortened V by 2 bases and J by 2 bases, and 9 bases separated the two germline ends. This CDR3 contains 13 residues. The germline gives CDR1 SQVTM, CDR2 ANQGSEA. The CDR3 coding sequence is TGCAGCGTTGAACGGCAGGCTCAAGAGACCCAGTACTTC. As protein: CSVERQAQETQYF.

The rearrangement links TRBV19 to TRBJ1-1; no firm D call. Per the germline V gene, CDR1 is LNHDA and CDR2 is SQIVND (reference sequence). The CDR3 sequence is 13 residues long. Trimming took off 4 bases at V and 4 bases at J, with 10 bases between the two ends. This chain's CDR3 is CASSRQRATEAFF. The CDR3 nucleotides are TGTGCCAGTAGTAGGCAAAGGGCCACTGAAGCTTTCTTT.

This clonotype was observed a handful of times. This chain uses TRBV10-3 with TRBJ1-1; 8 bases line up with TRBD1. J was trimmed by 6 bases and V by 6 bases; bases with no gene match: 18. CDR1 and CDR2 from the germline V gene are ENHRY and SYGVKD. The CDR3 runs to 17 residues. CDR3 sequence (DNA): TGTGCCATCAGCATAACAGGGGGTCGGGAGGGCAAGGCTGAAGCTTTCTTT. Protein product: CAISITGGREGKAEAFF.

This clonotype has ten or more counts. The chain has TRBV28 and TRBJ2-1; 12 bases map to TRBD2. Trimming cost V 5 bases and J 4 bases; bases outside gene matches: 6. The CDR3 has 16 residues. Per the germline V gene, CDR1 is MDHEN and CDR2 is SYDVKM. The CDR3: CASSTRGTSGYNEQFF. The CDR3 DNA reads TGTGCCAGCAGTACAAGAGGGACTAGCGGGTACAATGAGCAGTTCTTC.

This clonotype occurred a few times. A junction end diverges from the germline sequence, so it may reflect a read error. The chain uses TRBV3-1 and TRBJ2-6; possibly TRBD2 for D (6 bases). The germline V gene encodes CDR1 LGHDT and CDR2 YNNKEL (reference sequence). This CDR3 region has 17 residues. The CDR3 nucleotides are TGTGCCAGCGGCCAAGGCGGGGCTTACTCTGGGGCCAACGTCCTGACTTTC. Amino acid sequence: CASGQGGAYSGANVLTF.

Many counts were recorded for this clonotype. The chain combines TRBV20-1 with TRBJ1-1; TRBD1 agrees at 8 bases. The CDR3 contains 12 residues. Germline V gene data show CDR1 as DFQATT and CDR2 as SNEGSKA (reference sequence). The J segment lost 11 bases and the V segment lost 4 bases, leaving 9 bases of the junction unmatched. This CDR3 is CSAKFRGLWAFF. For the CDR3, the DNA is TGCAGTGCTAAGTTCAGGGGGCTCTGGGCTTTCTTT.

A few counts support this clonotype. The rearrangement links TRBV7-9 to TRBJ2-1; D is uncertain. This CDR3 comprises 12 residues. Germline CDR1 reads SEHNR; CDR2 reads FQNEAQ (reference sequence). V shed 2 bases and J shed 5 bases, with 4 bases lying between them. The CDR3 nucleotides are TGTGCCAGCAGCTTATCGAACAATGAGCAGTTCTTC. The encoded protein is CASSLSNNEQFF.

This clonotype was seen ten or more times. The CDR3 loop is CASSLLVAKNIQYF. The CDR3 DNA follows: TGTGCCAGCAGCTTACTGGTGGCCAAAAACATTCAGTACTTC. V is TRBV7-2 and J is TRBJ2-4; unclear D gene. The germline CDR1 and CDR2 sequences are SGHTA and FQGNSA. V was shortened by 2 bases and J by 1 base, with 6 bases between the two germline ends. The CDR3 sequence is 14 residues long.